Listed below are T cell receptor beta chains from one sample, sequenced in a study of CD8 T cells in Susac syndrome. TCRdb re-derived calls from the immunoSEQ multiplex PCR reads in MiXCR, one entry per CDR3 protein. Of around 140,000 distinct CDR3 sequences listed, over 75% were seen once; the top ten hold more than 0.5%. Material for sequencing was CD8+ T cells from PBMCs. The origin of the receptors is a human donor with multiple sclerosis. Each CDR3 is given with its conserved first and last residue. The D gene is left open where the match is weak. A clone size is listed for some rows: how often the clone was seen (once, few, many), or a class if it is expanded.

clone size | J gene | V gene | D gene | CDR3 protein | CDR3 DNA
NA | TRBJ2-2 | TRBV4-2 | NA | CASSQEMFYKEVTGELFF | TGTGCCAGCAGCCAAGAAATGTTTTACAAAGAGGTCACCGGGGAGCTGTTTTTT
NA | TRBJ1-1 | TRBV6-2/TRBV6-3 | NA | CASSYVEEAFF | TGTGCCAGCAGTTACGTTGAGGAAGCTTTCTTT
NA | TRBJ1-1 | TRBV5-1 | NA | CASSWAGGVTEAFF | TGCGCCAGCAGCTGGGCCGGGGGGGTCACTGAAGCTTTCTTT
NA | TRBJ2-1 | TRBV7-2 | NA | CASSVTEQFF | TGTGCCAGCAGCGTAACTGAGCAGTTCTTC
NA | TRBJ1-3 | TRBV7-9 | NA | CASSQVPGDTIYF | TGTGCCAGCAGCCAAGTTCCAGGGGACACCATATATTTT
NA | TRBJ2-3 | TRBV9 | NA | CASSVGGSPGDTQYF | TGTGCCAGCAGCGTAGGGGGTAGCCCCGGGGATACGCAGTATTTT
NA | TRBJ1-5 | TRBV4-1 | NA | CASSQEGNLWTAQNQPQHF | TGCGCCAGCAGCCAAGAAGGGAACCTCTGGACAGCCCAGAATCAGCCCCAGCATTTT
few | TRBJ2-3 | TRBV5-5 | TRBD2 | CASSSIAGGETDTQYF | TGTGCCAGCAGCTCAATAGCGGGAGGTGAGACAGATACGCAGTATTTT
NA | TRBJ2-1 | TRBV7-2 | TRBD2 | CAVGGSYNEQFF | TGTGCCGTGGGCGGGAGTTACAATGAGCAGTTCTTC
NA | TRBJ1-1 | TRBV29-1 | NA | CSVPVNTEAFF | TGCAGCGTCCCCGTGAACACTGAAGCTTTCTTT
NA | TRBJ1-2 | TRBV5-1 | TRBD1 | CASSLARGRERGYTF | TGCGCCAGCAGCTTGGCCAGGGGGAGGGAGCGAGGCTACACCTTC
NA | TRBJ2-1 | TRBV20-1 | TRBD2 | CSARDRPASGYNEQFF | TGCAGTGCTAGAGATCGCCCCGCTAGCGGGTACAATGAGCAGTTCTTC
NA | TRBJ1-1 | TRBV7-9 | NA | CASSLEVWGNTEAFF | TGTGCCAGCAGCTTAGAGGTCTGGGGGAACACTGAAGCTTTCTTT
once | TRBJ1-1 | TRBV9 | NA | CASREYGGAAEAFF | TGTGCCAGCAGAGAATACGGGGGGGCGGCTGAAGCTTTCTTT
once | TRBJ2-1 | TRBV10-2 | NA | CASRADKQFF | TGCGCCAGCAGGGCAGACAAGCAGTTCTTC
NA | TRBJ2-1 | TRBV7-9 | TRBD1 | CASSQQGAGSYNEQFF | TGTGCCAGCAGCCAACAGGGGGCCGGCTCCTACAATGAGCAGTTCTTC
NA | TRBJ2-3 | TRBV4-2 | NA | CASSLVGEGPFTDTQYF | TGTGCCAGCAGCCTAGTGGGTGAGGGGCCTTTTACAGATACGCAGTATTTT
NA | TRBJ1-1 | TRBV12-5 | NA | CASVPDMNTEAFF | TGTGCTAGTGTCCCGGACATGAACACTGAAGCTTTCTTT
NA | TRBJ1-5 | TRBV6-5 | NA | CASSYSDSGNQPQHF | TGTGCCAGCAGTTACTCCGACTCAGGCAATCAGCCCCAGCATTTT
NA | TRBJ1-1 | TRBV19 | NA | CASFSLLDSEDTEAFF | TGTGCCAGTTTTTCCCTTCTTGACAGTGAGGACACTGAAGCTTTCTTT
NA | TRBJ2-1 | TRBV4-3 | NA | CASSQDLDEYNEQFF | TGCGCCAGCAGCCAAGATCTGGACGAATACAATGAGCAGTTCTTC
NA | TRBJ1-1 | TRBV4-2 | NA | CASSPEGHPNTEAFF | TGTGCCAGCAGCCCCGAGGGACACCCGAACACTGAAGCTTTCTTT
NA | TRBJ1-6 | TRBV30 | NA | CAWSVTGRPYNSPLHF | TGTGCCTGGAGTGTAACAGGGCGCCCCTATAATTCACCCCTCCACTTT
NA | TRBJ2-3 | TRBV24-1 | NA | CATSERDTQYF | TGTGCCACCAGTGAGCGGGATACGCAGTATTTT
NA | TRBJ1-3 | TRBV30 | NA | CAWSVGVSGNTIYF | TGTGCCTGGAGTGTAGGGGTGTCTGGAAACACCATATATTTT
few | TRBJ2-7 | TRBV12-3/TRBV12-4 | TRBD1 | CASSLGGQGSYEQYF | TGTGCCAGCAGCCTAGGGGGACAGGGTAGTTACGAGCAGTACTTC
NA | TRBJ2-7 | TRBV6-1 | TRBD1 | CASSVAGTGMNYEQYF | TGTGCCAGCAGTGTCGCCGGGACAGGGATGAACTACGAGCAGTACTTC
NA | TRBJ2-2 | TRBV27 | TRBD1 | CASSPVGTGLRELFF | TGTGCCAGCAGCCCCGTCGGGACAGGGCTCCGGGAGCTGTTTTTT
NA | TRBJ1-1 | TRBV6-5 | NA | CASSYSDVAEAFF | TGTGCCAGCAGTTACTCGGACGTAGCGGAAGCTTTCTTT
NA | TRBJ2-3 | TRBV27 | TRBD2 | CATEIVASGSTDTQYF | TGTGCCACCGAAATCGTTGCTAGCGGGAGCACAGATACGCAGTATTTT
NA | TRBJ2-7 | TRBV6-5 | TRBD1 | CASRVQGAPYEQYF | TGTGCCAGCAGGGTACAGGGGGCCCCCTACGAGCAGTACTTC
NA | TRBJ2-5 | TRBV7-9 | TRBD2 | CASSSGLAGERGQETQYF | TGTGCCAGCAGCTCGGGACTAGCGGGAGAAAGGGGACAAGAGACCCAGTACTTC
NA | TRBJ1-1 | TRBV4-1 | NA | CASSQYGQVGNTEAFF | TGCGCCAGCAGCCAATATGGTCAGGTAGGGAACACTGAAGCTTTCTTT
NA | TRBJ1-1 | TRBV12-3/TRBV12-4 | TRBD1 | CASSFPKAPGQGVQSPMNTEAFF | TGTGCCAGCAGTTTCCCAAAAGCACCGGGACAGGGCGTCCAATCCCCGATGAACACTGAAGCTTTCTTT
NA | TRBJ2-1 | TRBV5-6 | TRBD2 | CASSYSGSSYNEQFF | TGTGCCAGCAGCTATAGCGGGAGCTCCTACAATGAGCAGTTCTTC
NA | TRBJ2-4 | TRBV6-2/TRBV6-3 | TRBD2 | CASRLGGLADTLAKNIQYF | TGTGCCAGCAGGCTCGGGGGACTAGCGGATACTCTAGCCAAAAACATTCAGTACTTC
NA | TRBJ1-5 | TRBV27 | NA | CASSFGPNQPQHF | TGTGCCAGCAGTTTTGGTCCGAATCAGCCCCAGCATTTT
NA | TRBJ2-2 | TRBV2 | TRBD2 | CANAILADGELFF | TGTGCCAATGCCATCCTAGCGGATGGGGAGCTGTTTTTT
NA | TRBJ2-3 | TRBV28 | NA | CASSLVTHGDTQYF | TGTGCCAGCAGTTTAGTTACCCATGGAGATACGCAGTATTTT
NA | TRBJ2-4 | TRBV4-2 | NA | CASSLGLGKNIQYF | TGTGCCAGCAGCCTCGGACTGGGAAAAAACATTCAGTACTTC
NA | TRBJ1-1 | TRBV3-1 | NA | CASTTEQGPNTEAFF | TGTGCCAGCACCACAGAGCAGGGGCCGAACACTGAAGCTTTCTTT
NA | TRBJ2-2 | TRBV7-9 | NA | CAGADTGELFF | TGTGCTGGGGCAGACACCGGGGAGCTGTTTTTT
few | TRBJ2-2 | TRBV19 | NA | CASKGGRDTGELFF | TGTGCCAGTAAGGGGGGGCGGGACACCGGGGAGCTGTTTTTT
few | TRBJ1-2 | TRBV7-2 | NA | CASSLGEPLGYTF | TGTGCCAGCAGCTTAGGAGAGCCGCTTGGCTACACCTTC
NA | TRBJ1-5 | TRBV2 | NA | CASSVTGTENQPQHF | TGTGCCAGCAGTGTTACCGGGACGGAGAATCAGCCCCAGCATTTT
once | TRBJ2-3 | TRBV12-3/TRBV12-4 | TRBD2 | CASSWGPPGLAGDTQYF | TGTGCCAGCAGTTGGGGGCCCCCGGGACTAGCGGGAGATACGCAGTATTTT
NA | TRBJ2-2 | TRBV24-1 | NA | CATSDQISGELFF | TGTGCCACCAGTGATCAAATCTCCGGGGAGCTGTTTTTT